This T cell receptor beta chain is from a study of radiation and T cells in renal cell carcinoma. Study information: Nephrectomy followed 15 Gy stereotactic body radiation by 4 weeks.

About this clone itself: Compared with germline, one end of the junction differs, possibly owing to a read error.

This sample's time point: baseline pretreatment blood. The sample's treatment: 15 Gy SBRT to primary tumor, nephrectomy 4 weeks later. Radiation-treated patients gave blood at baseline, week 2 and week 4. Sequenced by immunoSEQ multiplex PCR; TCRdb stores in-frame clones only, minus some. Of roughly 100,000 clones listed, roughly 90% are singletons. Per germline, CDR1 SSHAT and CDR2 FNYEAQ (reference sequence). This CDR3 has 13 amino acids. The receptor's source is a man over 45 with renal cell carcinoma. V usage is TRBV7-7 and J usage is TRBJ2-1, with a weak D call TRBD1 (6 bases). The sequenced sample was blood, obtained from a patient whose treatment included radiotherapy and nephrectomy. As DNA, the CDR3 is TGTGCTAGCAGCCTGAGCAGGGGAGATGAGCAGTTCTTC. It encodes CASSLSRGDEQFF.